This passage covers 13 T cell receptor beta chains from one sample sequenced in a study of shared clonotypes between healthy human individuals. Generated by immunoSEQ multiplex PCR, the TCRdb table keeps only in-frame clones and is missing some. Altogether around 510,000 clones are present, roughly 95% being singletons, with the ten largest covering about 0.06%. Source material: naive CD4+ T cells sorted from blood. Subset described: CD45RA+ positively selected. Receptor source: a woman in her thirties in good health.

V usage is TRBV29-1 and J usage is TRBJ2-1; 10 nucleotides match TRBD2. V shed 5 bases and J 3 bases; nucleotides not matched to a gene: 4. The length of the CDR3 is 14 residues. Germline V gives CDR1 SQVTM, CDR2 ANQGSEA. This chain's CDR3 is CSVRIAGGYNEQFF. The DNA of the CDR3 is TGCAGCGTTCGAATAGCGGGAGGCTACAATGAGCAGTTCTTC.

V is TRBV6-1 and J is TRBJ2-3; D gene unclear. This CDR3 has 12 amino acids. Germline V CDR1 and CDR2: MNHNS, SASEGT. The germline V and J ends were trimmed by 7 bases and 6 bases, with 11 bases remaining between them. Here the CDR3 DNA reads TGTGCCAGCAACATCTCCCCGGATACGCAGTATTTT. This sequence encodes CASNISPDTQYF.

The V and J genes are TRBV19 and TRBJ1-1; D unresolved. This CDR3 has 14 amino acids. The V gene's germline CDR1 is LNHDA and CDR2 SQIVND (reference sequence). Between the trimmed V and J ends, which lost 3 bases and 1 base, there was a span of 9 bases. In DNA form, the CDR3 reads TGTGCCAGTAGTATCGTTTCAGAGAACACTGAAGCTTTCTTT. Residues: CASSIVSENTEAFF.

The chain employs TRBV5-4 and TRBJ2-2; D possibly corresponds to TRBD2 (5 bases). Germline V gives CDR1 SGHNT, CDR2 YYREEE (reference sequence). The germline V and J ends were trimmed by 0 bases and 6 bases, with 18 bases remaining between them. This CDR3 is 17 amino acids long. CDR3 in DNA: TGTGCCAGCAGCTTGGCCCTAGGAGAGCGGTCGGCCGGGGAGCTGTTTTTT. Encoded protein: CASSLALGERSAGELFF.

The chain carries TRBV1 and TRBJ1-6; the D segment call TRBD1 is taken from the table without a DNA check. TRBV1 is given as a pseudogene. The CDR3 totals 17 residues. The CDR3 loop is CTSSRRQESSYNSPLHF. For the CDR3, the DNA is TGCACCAGCAGCCGTCGACAGGAAAGCTCCTATAATTCACCCCTCCACTTT.

The V gene is TRBV2, the J gene TRBJ2-7; D perhaps matches TRBD2 (5 bases). V was cut by 4 bases and J by 0 bases, with 16 bases left in between. Germline V gives CDR1 SNHLY, CDR2 FYNNEI. The CDR3 totals 16 residues. CDR3 DNA: TGTGCCAGCAGTGGTGCGGGCCCGCCTCTCTCCTACGAGCAGTACTTC. Protein: CASSGAGPPLSYEQYF.

Regarding this clone: This CDR3 is also generated by other DNA sequences in the sample. The chain recombines TRBV10-2 with TRBJ1-1; D is undetermined. Germline CDR1 is WSHSY and CDR2 is SAAADI. This CDR3 spans 13 amino acids. V was shortened by 0 bases and J by 1 base, with 3 bases between the two germline ends. The CDR3 loop is CASSESRNTEAFF. The CDR3 DNA follows: TGCGCCAGCAGTGAGTCAAGGAACACTGAAGCTTTCTTT.

This chain joins TRBV5-1 and TRBJ2-1; the D gene is possibly TRBD1 (6 bases). The CDR3 runs to 14 residues. Per the germline V gene, CDR1 is SGHRS and CDR2 is YFSETQ. With 6 bases removed from V and 4 bases from J, the gap between germline ends came to 14 bases. CDR3 sequence (DNA): TGCGCCAGCACCACAGGGACCGTATACAATGAGCAGTTCTTC. It specifies CASTTGTVYNEQFF.

The V gene is TRBV2, the J gene TRBJ2-7; D may correspond to TRBD1 or TRBD2 (5 bases each). The CDR3 covers 13 residues. V shed 3 bases and J shed 2 bases, with 8 bases lying between them. Looked up from germline, CDR1 is SNHLY and CDR2 is FYNNEI. The CDR3: CASSEKGPYEQYF. In DNA, the CDR3 is TGTGCCAGCAGTGAGAAGGGACCCTACGAGCAGTACTTC.

This clone was counted a single time. The V and J genes are TRBV19 and TRBJ2-3; 8 positions agree with TRBD2. Germline values: CDR1 LNHDA, CDR2 SQIVND (reference sequence). J lost 5 bases, V lost 3 bases, and 7 bases had no gene match. There are 15 residues in the CDR3. The CDR3 reads CASSISGGPVDTQYF. The CDR3 DNA reads as TGTGCCAGTAGTATTTCGGGAGGGCCTGTAGATACGCAGTATTTT.

The chain couples TRBV2 to TRBJ1-5; 8 positions agree with TRBD1. V shed 8 bases, J shed 9 bases, and the junction held 9 bases outside the gene matches. The CDR3 consists of 13 residues. Germline loops: CDR1 SNHLY, CDR2 FYNNEI. The CDR3 DNA sequence: TGTGCCAGCTCAGGGGGCTGGCAAAGGCCCCAGCATTTT. Its protein is CASSGGWQRPQHF.

This clone was seen only once. The chain carries TRBV30 and TRBJ2-6, with 7 bases matching TRBD1. After removal of 0 bases from V and 4 bases from J, the junction contained 9 bases not matched to a gene. Germline CDR1 and CDR2: GTSNPN and SVGIG (reference sequence). The CDR3 length is 17 residues. The CDR3 sequence is CAWSVRDRASGANVLTF. CDR3 nucleotide sequence: TGTGCCTGGAGTGTACGAGACAGGGCTTCAGGGGCCAACGTCCTGACTTTC.

V and J are TRBV10-2 and TRBJ1-3, with 7 bases aligning to TRBD1. CDR3 size: 14 residues. V lost 0 bases and J lost 11; bases outside the gene matches: 7. CDR1 is WSHSY, CDR2 SAAADI, per germline. CDR3 in amino acids: CASSESGQLLSIYF. CDR3 nucleotide sequence: TGCGCCAGCAGTGAGTCGGGACAGCTTCTCTCCATATATTTT.